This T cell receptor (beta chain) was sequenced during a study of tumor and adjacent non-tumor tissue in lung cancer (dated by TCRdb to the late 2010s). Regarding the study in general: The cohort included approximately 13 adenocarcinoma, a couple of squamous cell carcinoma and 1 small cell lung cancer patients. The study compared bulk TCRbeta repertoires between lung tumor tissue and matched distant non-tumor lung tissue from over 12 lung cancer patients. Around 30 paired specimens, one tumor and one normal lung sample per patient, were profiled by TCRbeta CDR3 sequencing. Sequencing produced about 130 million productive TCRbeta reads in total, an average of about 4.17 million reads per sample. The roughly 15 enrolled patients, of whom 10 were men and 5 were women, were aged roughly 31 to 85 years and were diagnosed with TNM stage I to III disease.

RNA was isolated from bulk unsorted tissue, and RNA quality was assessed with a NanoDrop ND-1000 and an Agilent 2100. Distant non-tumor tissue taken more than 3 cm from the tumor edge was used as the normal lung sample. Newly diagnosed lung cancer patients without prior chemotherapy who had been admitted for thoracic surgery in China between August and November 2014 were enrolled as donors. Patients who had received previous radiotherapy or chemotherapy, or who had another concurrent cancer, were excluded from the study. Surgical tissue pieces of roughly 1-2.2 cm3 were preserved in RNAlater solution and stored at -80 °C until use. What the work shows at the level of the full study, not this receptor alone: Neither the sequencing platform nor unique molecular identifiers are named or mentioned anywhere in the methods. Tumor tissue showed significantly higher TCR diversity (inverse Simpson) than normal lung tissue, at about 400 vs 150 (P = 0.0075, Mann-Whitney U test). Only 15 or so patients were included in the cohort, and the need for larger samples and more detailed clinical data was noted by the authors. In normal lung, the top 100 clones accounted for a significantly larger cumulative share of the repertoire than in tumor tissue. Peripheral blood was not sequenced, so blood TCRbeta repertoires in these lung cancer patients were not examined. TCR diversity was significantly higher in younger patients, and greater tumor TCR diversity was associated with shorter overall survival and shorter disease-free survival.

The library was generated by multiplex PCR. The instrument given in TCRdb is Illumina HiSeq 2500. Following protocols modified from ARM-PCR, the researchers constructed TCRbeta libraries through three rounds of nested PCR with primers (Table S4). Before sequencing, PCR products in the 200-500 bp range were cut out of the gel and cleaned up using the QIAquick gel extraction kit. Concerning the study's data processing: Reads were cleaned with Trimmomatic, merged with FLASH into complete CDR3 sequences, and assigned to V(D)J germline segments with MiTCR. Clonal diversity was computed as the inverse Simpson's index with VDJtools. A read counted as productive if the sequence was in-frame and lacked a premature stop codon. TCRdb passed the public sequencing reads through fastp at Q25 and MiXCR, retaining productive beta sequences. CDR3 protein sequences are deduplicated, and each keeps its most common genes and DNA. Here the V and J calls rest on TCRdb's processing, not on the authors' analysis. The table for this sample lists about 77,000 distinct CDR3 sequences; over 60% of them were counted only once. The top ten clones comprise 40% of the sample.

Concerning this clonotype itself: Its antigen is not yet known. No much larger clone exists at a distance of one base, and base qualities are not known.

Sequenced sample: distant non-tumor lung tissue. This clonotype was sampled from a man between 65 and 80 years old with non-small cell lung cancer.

CDR3 sequence: CSAREDRGNQPQHF. In nucleotides, the sequence is TGCAGTGCTAGGGAAGATAGGGGCAATCAGCCCCAGCATTTT. The V and J genes are TRBV20-1 and TRBJ1-5; the D gene cannot be named for sure. The V and J ends are trimmed by 3 bases and 2 bases, leaving 11 bases between them. Sequences DFQATT (CDR1) and SNEGSKA (CDR2) are obtained from the germline V gene (reference sequence). The CDR3, cysteine through phenylalanine, is 14 amino acids long. The read is trimmed to its CDR3 DNA, 42 bases read in frame from base 1.